This is a list of T cell receptor beta chains from one sample in a study of cytomegalovirus exposure and HLA in healthy donors. Sequencing used immunoSEQ multiplex PCR; TCRdb keeps in-frame clones, though not all of them. The sample lists more than 150,000 clones; roughly 80% were seen once. Material: PBMCs. These receptors all stem from a man in his fifties or sixties in good health and CMV-seropositive. The CDR3 runs from the conserved cysteine through the conserved F or W. The order of the fields is clone size, D gene, J gene, V gene, CDR3 protein, CDR3 DNA. D genes are given only for firm matches. Where a row states a size, it is once, few, many or the class of an expanded clone; other rows omit it.

clone_size: .; d_call: .; j_call: TRBJ1-5; v_call: TRBV28; cdr3_aa: CAGRGGGHQPQHF; cdr3_nt: TGTGCCGGAAGGGGCGGGGGACATCAGCCCCAGCATTTT
clone_size: .; d_call: .; j_call: TRBJ2-1; v_call: TRBV27; cdr3_aa: CASSLSRTNNEQFF; cdr3_nt: TGTGCCAGCAGTTTATCGCGGACTAACAATGAGCAGTTCTTC
clone_size: .; d_call: .; j_call: TRBJ1-2; v_call: TRBV7-9; cdr3_aa: CASSLSDSHGYGYTF; cdr3_nt: TGTGCCAGCAGCTTATCCGACAGTCACGGGTATGGCTACACCTTC
clone_size: .; d_call: TRBD1; j_call: TRBJ1-5; v_call: TRBV28; cdr3_aa: CASSGTVGQPQHF; cdr3_nt: TGTGCCAGCAGTGGGACAGTGGGGCAGCCCCAGCATTTT
clone_size: .; d_call: .; j_call: TRBJ1-1; v_call: TRBV5-1; cdr3_aa: CASGVVGGLDTEAFF; cdr3_nt: TGCGCCAGCGGGGTGGTGGGGGGGCTGGACACTGAAGCTTTCTTT
clone_size: .; d_call: TRBD1; j_call: TRBJ1-5; v_call: TRBV27; cdr3_aa: CASSLDRTRNQPQHF; cdr3_nt: TGTGCCAGCAGTTTGGACAGGACTCGAAATCAGCCCCAGCATTTT
clone_size: .; d_call: TRBD2; j_call: TRBJ2-1; v_call: TRBV7-2; cdr3_aa: CASSKGLAGGVEQFF; cdr3_nt: TGTGCCAGCAGCAAAGGACTAGCGGGGGGAGTTGAGCAGTTCTTC
clone_size: .; d_call: .; j_call: TRBJ2-2; v_call: TRBV29-1; cdr3_aa: CSVDGQNTGELFF; cdr3_nt: TGCAGCGTTGATGGACAGAACACCGGGGAGCTGTTTTTT
clone_size: .; d_call: TRBD2; j_call: TRBJ2-5; v_call: TRBV7-3; cdr3_aa: CASSLAGVGETQYF; cdr3_nt: TGTGCCAGCAGTTTAGCGGGGGTGGGAGAGACCCAGTACTTC
clone_size: .; d_call: TRBD1; j_call: TRBJ1-1; v_call: TRBV6-1; cdr3_aa: CASSADRGKYTEAFF; cdr3_nt: TGTGCCAGCAGCGCGGACAGGGGGAAGTACACTGAAGCTTTCTTT
clone_size: .; d_call: TRBD1; j_call: TRBJ2-5; v_call: TRBV19; cdr3_aa: CASSASRTGKETQYF; cdr3_nt: TGTGCCAGTAGCGCAAGTCGGACAGGGAAAGAGACCCAGTACTTC
clone_size: .; d_call: TRBD2; j_call: TRBJ2-7; v_call: TRBV5-6; cdr3_aa: CASSVAGLTYEQYF; cdr3_nt: TGTGCCAGCAGCGTAGCGGGCCTTACCTACGAGCAGTACTTC
clone_size: .; d_call: TRBD2; j_call: TRBJ2-5; v_call: TRBV29-1; cdr3_aa: CSVIAGVPGETQYF; cdr3_nt: TGCAGCGTTATAGCGGGGGTTCCGGGAGAGACCCAGTACTTC
clone_size: .; d_call: TRBD2; j_call: TRBJ2-1; v_call: TRBV11-3; cdr3_aa: CASSTRDSGGDEQFF; cdr3_nt: TGTGCCAGCAGCACCCGGGACTCGGGGGGTGATGAGCAGTTCTTC
clone_size: .; d_call: .; j_call: TRBJ1-2; v_call: TRBV5-6; cdr3_aa: CASSLAAGLSWGYTF; cdr3_nt: TGTGCCAGCAGCTTGGCAGCAGGGCTGTCCTGGGGCTACACCTTC
clone_size: few; d_call: TRBD2; j_call: TRBJ2-7; v_call: TRBV28; cdr3_aa: CASSSPGTTREQYF; cdr3_nt: TGTGCCAGCAGTTCACCTGGGACTACACGCGAGCAGTACTTC
clone_size: few; d_call: TRBD1; j_call: TRBJ1-3; v_call: TRBV2; cdr3_aa: CASSSDRVNTIYF; cdr3_nt: TGTGCCAGCAGTTCCGACAGGGTGAACACCATATATTTT
clone_size: .; d_call: .; j_call: TRBJ1-4; v_call: TRBV9; cdr3_aa: CASSVESKKCATNEKLFF; cdr3_nt: TGTGCCAGCAGCGTAGAAAGCAAGAAGTGTGCAACTAATGAAAAACTGTTTTTT
clone_size: .; d_call: TRBD1; j_call: TRBJ1-5; v_call: TRBV5-6; cdr3_aa: CASSLRTGGTQPQHF; cdr3_nt: TGTGCCAGCAGCTTGAGGACAGGGGGGACTCAGCCCCAGCATTTT
clone_size: .; d_call: .; j_call: TRBJ1-1; v_call: TRBV5-1; cdr3_aa: CASSFTGLTEAFF; cdr3_nt: TGCGCCAGCAGCTTTACGGGATTGACTGAAGCTTTCTTT
clone_size: .; d_call: .; j_call: TRBJ1-2; v_call: TRBV5-1; cdr3_aa: CASRSLGGANYGYTF; cdr3_nt: TGCGCCAGCAGGTCGTTGGGGGGAGCTAACTATGGCTACACCTTC
clone_size: .; d_call: TRBD1; j_call: TRBJ2-7; v_call: TRBV11-2; cdr3_aa: CASSYRTGATYEQYF; cdr3_nt: TGTGCCAGCAGCTATAGGACAGGGGCTACCTACGAGCAGTACTTC
clone_size: .; d_call: TRBD2; j_call: TRBJ2-5; v_call: TRBV28; cdr3_aa: CASSLAGATQETQYF; cdr3_nt: TGTGCCAGCAGTCTAGCGGGGGCAACCCAAGAGACCCAGTACTTC
clone_size: .; d_call: .; j_call: TRBJ2-5; v_call: TRBV15; cdr3_aa: CATSRDGAGGETQYF; cdr3_nt: TGTGCCACCAGCAGAGATGGGGCTGGGGGGGAGACCCAGTACTTC
clone_size: .; d_call: .; j_call: TRBJ1-1; v_call: TRBV18; cdr3_aa: CASSPGTSEAFF; cdr3_nt: TGTGCCAGCTCACCAGGAACTAGTGAAGCTTTCTTT
clone_size: once; d_call: .; j_call: TRBJ2-2; v_call: TRBV5-1; cdr3_aa: CASSLVGRNTGELFF; cdr3_nt: TGCGCCAGCAGCTTGGTCGGGAGAAACACCGGGGAGCTGTTTTTT
clone_size: once; d_call: .; j_call: TRBJ1-4; v_call: TRBV28; cdr3_aa: CASSLPAGGFNEKLFF; cdr3_nt: TGTGCCAGCAGTCTCCCGGCAGGCGGGTTTAATGAAAAACTGTTTTTT
clone_size: .; d_call: TRBD1; j_call: TRBJ1-4; v_call: TRBV2; cdr3_aa: CASNYIGTVNEKLFF; cdr3_nt: TGTGCCAGCAATTACATAGGGACAGTAAATGAAAAACTGTTTTTT
clone_size: .; d_call: .; j_call: TRBJ1-3; v_call: TRBV7-9; cdr3_aa: CASSPRDTHFSGNTIYF; cdr3_nt: TGTGCCAGCAGTCCCCGGGACACCCACTTCTCTGGAAACACCATATATTTT
clone_size: few; d_call: .; j_call: TRBJ1-6; v_call: TRBV30; cdr3_aa: CAWSPGKTGNSPLHF; cdr3_nt: TGTGCCTGGAGTCCCGGGAAAACGGGGAATTCACCCCTCCACTTT